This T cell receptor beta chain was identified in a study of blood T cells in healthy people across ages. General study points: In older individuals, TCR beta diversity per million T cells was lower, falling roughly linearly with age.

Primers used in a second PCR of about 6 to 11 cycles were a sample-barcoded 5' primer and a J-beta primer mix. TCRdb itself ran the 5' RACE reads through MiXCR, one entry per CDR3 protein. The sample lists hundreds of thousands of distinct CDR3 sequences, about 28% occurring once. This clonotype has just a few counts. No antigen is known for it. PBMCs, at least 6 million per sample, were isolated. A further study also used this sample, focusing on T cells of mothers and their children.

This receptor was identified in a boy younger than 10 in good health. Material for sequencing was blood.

The CDR3 DNA follows: TGTGCCAGCAGCGTAGCGGGAGTCGGGGGCGAGCAGTACTTC. This codes for CASSVAGVGGEQYF. This sequence joins TRBV9 and TRBJ2-5, with a weak D call TRBD2 (6 bases). The last part of the DNA fits TRBJ2-7 better; the J call may be wrong. The CDR3 runs to 14 residues. Germline CDR1 reads SGDLS; CDR2 reads YYNGEE.